The 5 T cell receptor beta chains presented below share a single source sample, sequenced in a study of T cells in tuberculosis. Clones were sequenced by immunoSEQ multiplex PCR, and TCRdb holds only the in-frame ones, with some missing. Counted here are 25,000 to 35,000 clones, 85% to 95% occurring once; the ten biggest clones make up over 4.5%. Input material: PBMCs. The receptors were sampled from a donor aged 10-35 years with latent tuberculosis or without tuberculosis infection.

The chain uses TRBV14 and TRBJ1-2; no clear D. In germline, CDR1 is SGHDN, CDR2 FVKESK. Trimming left V 1 base short and J 4 bases short, with 7 bases between. There are 13 residues in the CDR3. The CDR3 nucleotides are TGTGCCAGCAGCCAAGTATTCGGCTATGGCTACACCTTC. Protein product: CASSQVFGYGYTF.

In DNA form, the CDR3 reads TGTGCCAGCAGCTCCTCGGGACAGGACGCCTATGGCGACGAGCAGTACTTC. Its protein is CASSSSGQDAYGDEQYF. The chain employs TRBV7-9 and TRBJ2-7, with TRBD1 matching 8 bases. The germline V gene has CDR1 SEHNR and CDR2 FQNEAQ (reference sequence). Germline trimming cut 4 bases from V and 5 bases from J; bases unmatched to any gene: 16. The CDR3 loop spans 17 amino acids.

V is TRBV7-2 and J is TRBJ2-7; the D gene is possibly TRBD2 (6 bases). From germline, CDR1 is SGHTA and CDR2 FQGNSA. V lost 1 base and J lost 0, with 10 bases in between. There are 15 residues in the CDR3. CDR3 coding DNA: TGTGCCAGCAGCTTAGAGGAGGGGAGCTCCTACGAGCAGTACTTC. Translation gives CASSLEEGSSYEQYF.

This clone was observed a single time. V usage is TRBV11-1 and J usage is TRBJ2-1, with 8 positions matching TRBD2. V was pared by 5 bases and J by 5 bases, with 14 bases of the junction left unmatched. Looked up from germline, CDR1 is SGHAT and CDR2 is FQDESV (reference sequence). This CDR3 has 17 amino acids. CDR3 nucleotide sequence: TGTGCCAGCAGCGTCTTGTGGCGGGGGGACGGGAACAATGAGCAGTTCTTC. The encoded protein is CASSVLWRGDGNNEQFF.

For this clone: Sequence at one end of the junction differs from germline and may be a read error. V is TRBV5-1 and J is TRBJ2-7, with a weak D call TRBD2 (6 bases). From germline, CDR1 is SGHRS and CDR2 YFSETQ. This CDR3 is built from 13 residues. The CDR3 bases are TGCGCCAGCAGCGTGGCGCCGGACTACCGGTGGGACTTC. This gives the protein CASSVAPDYRWDF.